The T cell receptor (beta chain) described here comes from a study of blood T cell repertoires in COVID-19. Measured with immunoSEQ multiplex PCR; TCRdb has only the in-frame clones, and not every one. The sample holds about 160,000 clones; approximately 81% are singletons and the top ten take 7% to 10%. V was pared by 4 bases and J by 0 bases, with 7 bases of the junction left unmatched. CDR1 and CDR2 (germline): SGHRS, YFSETQ. The CDR3 is made up of 17 amino acids. The clonotype comes from a woman in her sixties or seventies with COVID-19, enrolled during active disease. Sequencing input: peripheral blood. The rearrangement joins TRBV5-1 to TRBJ1-6; 7 bases map to TRBD1. In DNA form, the CDR3 reads TGCGCCAGCAGCCGGGACAGTCGGAGCTCCTATAATTCACCCCTCCACTTT. Its translation: CASSRDSRSSYNSPLHF.